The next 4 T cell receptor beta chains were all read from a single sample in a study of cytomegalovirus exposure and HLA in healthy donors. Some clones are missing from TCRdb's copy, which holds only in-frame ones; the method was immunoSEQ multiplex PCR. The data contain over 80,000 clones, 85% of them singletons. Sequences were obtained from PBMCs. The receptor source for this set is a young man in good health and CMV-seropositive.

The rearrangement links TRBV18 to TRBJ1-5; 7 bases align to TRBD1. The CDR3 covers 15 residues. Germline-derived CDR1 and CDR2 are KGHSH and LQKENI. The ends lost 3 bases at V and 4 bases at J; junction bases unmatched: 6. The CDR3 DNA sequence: TGTGCCAGCTCACCGAACAGGGGAAGGAATCAGCCCCAGCATTTT. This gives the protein CASSPNRGRNQPQHF.

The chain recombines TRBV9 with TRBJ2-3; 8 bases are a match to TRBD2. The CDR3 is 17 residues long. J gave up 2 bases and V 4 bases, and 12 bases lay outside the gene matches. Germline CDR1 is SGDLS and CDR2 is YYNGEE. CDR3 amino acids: CASSQPGASGYTDTQYF. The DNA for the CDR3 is TGTGCCAGCAGCCAGCCCGGAGCTAGCGGGTACACAGATACGCAGTATTTT.

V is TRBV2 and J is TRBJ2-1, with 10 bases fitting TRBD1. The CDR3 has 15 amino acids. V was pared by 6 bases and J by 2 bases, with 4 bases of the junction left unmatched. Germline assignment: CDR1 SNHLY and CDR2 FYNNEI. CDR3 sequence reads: CASRPTGGAYNEQFF. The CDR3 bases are TGTGCCAGCAGACCGACAGGGGGCGCCTACAATGAGCAGTTCTTC. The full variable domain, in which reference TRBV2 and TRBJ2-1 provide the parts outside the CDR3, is EPEVTQTPSHQVTQMGQEVILRCVPISNHLYFYWYRQILGQKVEFLVSFYNNEISEKSEIFDDQFSVERPDGSNFTLKIRSTKLEDSAMYFCASRPTGGAYNEQFFGPGTRLTVL.

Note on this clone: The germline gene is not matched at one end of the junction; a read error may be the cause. CDR3 DNA sequence: TGCGCCAGCAGCTTGGGGACAGGGGAAAAGGACTTC. Translated, it gives CASSLGTGEKDF. V usage is TRBV5-1 and J usage is TRBJ2-7; 9 bases are a match to TRBD1. Per the germline V gene, CDR1 is SGHRS and CDR2 is YFSETQ. There are 12 residues in the CDR3.